The next 22 T cell receptor beta chains were all read from a single sample in a study of T cells in Graves' hyperthyroidism and ophthalmopathy. RNA transcripts served as the template for amplifying TCR beta CDR3 regions. The primer set for the first-round RT-PCR of the TCR CDR3 was HTBI. TCRdb independently ran MiXCR on the multiplex PCR reads; one entry per CDR3 protein. The top ten clones hold roughly 12% of a sample with roughly 500,000 distinct CDR3 sequences, around a quarter of them seen once. The specimen was blood. The receptor set was obtained from a woman between 25 and 40 years old with Graves' ophthalmopathy.

This clonotype was counted at least ten times. V and J are TRBV12-3 or TRBV12-4 and TRBJ1-1; no firm D call. This CDR3 has 13 residues. V was shortened by 8 bases and J by 1 base, with 11 bases between the two germline ends. CDR3 DNA sequence: TGTGCCAGCGTGGTCGGGAGGAACACTGAAGCTTTCTTT. Its translation: CASVVGRNTEAFF.

This clonotype was seen a few times. V is TRBV6-5 and J is TRBJ1-1; D may be TRBD1 (6 bases). The germline V gene encodes CDR1 MNHEY and CDR2 SVGAGI. CDR3 size: 14 residues. Trimming pared 8 bases from V and 5 bases from J, leaving 18 bases between. The CDR3 DNA sequence: TGTGCCAGCCTTTCTCGAGGGGGACGGACTGAAGCTTTCTTT. Translated: CASLSRGGRTEAFF.

This clonotype was detected ten times or more. The J gene is TRBJ1-2, the V gene TRBV6-2 or TRBV6-3; 10 bases fit TRBD1. V gave up 5 bases and J gave up 7 bases; unmatched junction bases: 4. The CDR3 is 13 amino acids. Germline CDR1 is MNHEY and CDR2 is SVGEGT. Here the CDR3 reads CASSRQGARGYTF. The CDR3 DNA is TGTGCCAGCAGTCGACAGGGGGCGCGTGGCTACACCTTC.

This clonotype was counted ten times or more. The chain uses TRBV7-2 and TRBJ2-7; D gene unclear. The CDR3 contains 14 residues. Trimming left V 6 bases short and J 0 bases short, with 12 bases between. Germline V lookup: CDR1 SGHTA, CDR2 FQGNSA. This chain's CDR3 is CASRSSKSSYEQYF. The DNA of the CDR3 is TGTGCCAGCAGATCGAGCAAGAGCTCCTACGAGCAGTACTTC.

This clonotype was picked up many times. This chain joins TRBV5-1 and TRBJ2-2; D is uncertain. The germline CDR1 and CDR2 sequences are SGHRS and YFSETQ. This CDR3 comprises 15 residues. V dropped 0 bases and J dropped 2 bases, with 8 bases sitting between them. The CDR3 coding sequence is TGCGCCAGCAGCTTGGCCAGTTCCAACACCGGGGAGCTGTTTTTT. It specifies CASSLASSNTGELFF.

This clonotype was seen repeatedly, ten times or more. The genes are TRBV19 and TRBJ1-5, with TRBD1 as a possible D gene (6 bases). Trimming pared 3 bases from V and 4 bases from J, leaving 10 bases between. Looked up from germline, CDR1 is LNHDA and CDR2 is SQIVND (reference sequence). The CDR3 spans 14 residues. As DNA, the CDR3 is TGTGCCAGTAGTATCGACAGGTCAAATCAGCCCCAGCATTTT. Residues: CASSIDRSNQPQHF.

The chain carries TRBV19 and TRBJ2-2; 9 bases align to TRBD1. V lost 5 bases to trimming and J lost 4 bases; unmatched junction nucleotides: 8. The CDR3 runs to 16 residues. CDR1 LNHDA and CDR2 SQIVND come from the germline V gene (reference sequence). The CDR3 loop is CASSVNRGRITGELFF. CDR3 DNA: TGTGCCAGTAGTGTTAACAGGGGGCGGATCACCGGGGAGCTGTTTTTT.

This clonotype was recorded at least ten times. The V call is TRBV7-2, the J call TRBJ2-7; a possible D gene is TRBD2 (7 bases). CDR3 length: 13 residues. Looked up from germline, CDR1 is SGHTA and CDR2 is FQGNSA. Trimming took off 5 bases at V and 7 bases at J, with 15 bases between the two ends. The CDR3 DNA follows: TGTGCCAGCAGCGCCTGGGAGGGGGGGGAGCAGTACTTC. Its protein product is CASSAWEGGEQYF.

This clonotype was recorded a few times. This rearrangement joins TRBV9 to TRBJ1-6; TRBD1 is a possible D gene (6 bases). Trimming stripped 0 bases from V and 6 bases from J, with 10 bases between. CDR1 and CDR2 from the germline V gene are SGDLS and YYNGEE. The CDR3 consists of 15 residues. CDR3 amino acids: CASSVAGESNSPLHF. For the CDR3, the DNA is TGTGCCAGCAGCGTAGCAGGGGAAAGTAATTCACCCCTCCACTTT.

This clonotype was recorded a few times. The chain recombines TRBV19 with TRBJ2-7, with 13 bases fitting TRBD2. CDR1 and CDR2 from the germline V gene are LNHDA and SQIVND (reference sequence). The V gene end was trimmed by 9 bases and the J gene end by 1 base; junction bases not matched to a gene: 9. The CDR3 extends over 16 amino acids. CDR3 residues: CARTSGRDIPSYEQYF. The CDR3 DNA reads as TGTGCCAGAACTAGCGGGAGGGATATTCCATCCTACGAGCAGTACTTC.

This clonotype occurred many times. The chain joins TRBV3-1 to TRBJ1-1; tentative D call: TRBD1 (5 bases). Germline-derived CDR1 and CDR2 are LGHDT and YNNKEL (reference sequence). V was shortened by 1 base and J by 3 bases, with 9 bases between the two germline ends. This CDR3 region has 14 residues. The CDR3 DNA is TGTGCCAGCAGCCAAGCCGGGACCCACACTGAAGCTTTCTTT. This gives the protein CASSQAGTHTEAFF.

The rearrangement joins TRBV6-1 to TRBJ1-2, with D unresolved. The CDR3 is 13 residues long. Trimming stripped 10 bases from V and 1 base from J, with 13 bases between. Germline CDR1 MNHNS, CDR2 SASEGT. This CDR3 is CATERNLNYGYTF. CDR3 DNA sequence: TGTGCCACCGAACGGAACCTTAACTATGGCTACACCTTC.

There are many counts of this clonotype. This chain uses TRBV11-1 with TRBJ1-2; possible D gene TRBD1, 5 bases. The CDR3 is 16 residues long. Germline V gene sequence: CDR1 SGHAT, CDR2 FQDESV (reference sequence). Between the trimmed V and J ends, which lost 4 bases and 1 base, there was a span of 16 bases. For the CDR3, the DNA is TGTGCCAGCAGCTCACCCCGTAGAGGGGATAACTATGGCTACACCTTC. Translation gives CASSSPRRGDNYGYTF.

There are many counts of this clonotype. The CDR3 here is CSALGQGNTEAFF. DNA of the CDR3: TGCAGTGCTTTAGGACAGGGGAACACTGAAGCTTTCTTT. The chain couples TRBV20-1 to TRBJ1-1; 8 bases match TRBD1. In germline, CDR1 is DFQATT, CDR2 SNEGSKA (reference sequence). This CDR3 has 13 residues. V shed 5 bases, J shed 1 base, and the junction held 3 bases outside the gene matches.

The V call is TRBV2, the J call TRBJ2-5, with TRBD1 identical over 7 bases. The CDR3 runs 13 residues. Germline V CDR1 and CDR2: SNHLY, FYNNEI. The J segment lost 9 bases and the V segment lost 6 bases, leaving 10 bases of the junction unmatched. CDR3 sequence reads: CASSTTGVGAQYF. CDR3 coding DNA: TGTGCCAGCAGCACCACAGGGGTCGGGGCCCAGTACTTC. The entire variable domain, with the rest obtained from reference TRBV2 and TRBJ2-5, is as follows: EPEVTQTPSHQVTQMGQEVILRCVPISNHLYFYWYRQILGQKVEFLVSFYNNEISEKSEIFDDQFSVERPDGSNFTLKIRSTKLEDSAMYFCASSTTGVGAQYFGPGTRLLVL.

This clonotype showed up just a few times. A much larger clone differs from this one at a single base, so this may be a read error. This rearrangement joins TRBV5-1 to TRBJ2-7, with TRBD2 identical over 8 bases. The V gene's germline CDR1 is SGHRS and CDR2 YFSETQ. The ends lost 8 bases at V and 7 bases at J; junction bases unmatched: 14. This CDR3 has 14 amino acids. DNA for the CDR3: TGCGCCAGAAGCCATGTAGCGGGGCCAAGAGAGCAGTACTTC. It yields the protein CARSHVAGPREQYF.

The chain has TRBV7-2 and TRBJ2-4; D perhaps matches TRBD2 (5 bases). The CDR3 contains 15 residues. The germline CDR1 and CDR2 sequences are SGHTA and FQGNSA. V was shortened by 5 bases and J by 6 bases, with 17 bases between the two germline ends. In DNA form, the CDR3 reads TGTGCCAGCAGCGCGCGGCCGGCGGGTACAAACATTCAGTACTTC. This gives the protein CASSARPAGTNIQYF.

The rearrangement joins TRBV27 to TRBJ1-4; 9 nucleotides line up with TRBD1. From germline, CDR1 is MNHEY and CDR2 SMNVEV (reference sequence). V lost 5 bases and J lost 13; bases outside the gene matches: 8. The CDR3 loop spans 13 amino acids. The CDR3, as DNA: TGTGCCAGCAGTCCGGGGACAGGGACGGGACTGTTTTTT. It is translated as CASSPGTGTGLFF.

The rearrangement joins TRBV9 to TRBJ2-2, with D possibly being TRBD1 (5 bases). The CDR3 has 15 residues. Trimming removed 4 bases at V and 5 bases at J, with 15 bases between. CDR1 is SGDLS, CDR2 YYNGEE, per germline. The CDR3 here is CASSPPKGMTGELFF. CDR3 nucleotides: TGTGCCAGCAGCCCCCCCAAGGGGATGACCGGGGAGCTGTTTTTT.

This clonotype was observed at least ten times. This chain joins TRBV9 and TRBJ1-2, with TRBD1 as a possible D gene (5 bases). Trimming took 0 bases from V and 7 from J, leaving 13 bases between them. Germline V gene data show CDR1 as SGDLS and CDR2 as YYNGEE. The CDR3 consists of 14 residues. The CDR3 DNA reads TGTGCCAGCAGCGTAGGAGGGGACGATCTTGGCTACACCTTC. Translating gives CASSVGGDDLGYTF.

This clonotype showed up many times. The chain combines TRBV3-1 with TRBJ2-7, with D tentatively TRBD1 (5 bases). The CDR3 covers 13 residues. V was clipped by 2 bases and J by 3 bases, with 8 bases between them. CDR1 and CDR2 (germline): LGHDT, YNNKEL (reference sequence). CDR3 nucleotide sequence: TGTGCCAGCAGCCAACCCGGACACTACGAGCAGTACTTC. Amino acid sequence: CASSQPGHYEQYF.

The CDR3 nucleotides are TGCAGTGTAGGGAACGCGAACACTGAAGCTTTCTTT. This gives the protein CSVGNANTEAFF. The rearrangement links TRBV20-1 to TRBJ1-1; D is unresolved. Germline V gene data show CDR1 as DFQATT and CDR2 as SNEGSKA (reference sequence). V was cut by 7 bases and J by 1 base, with 10 bases left in between. This CDR3 contains 12 residues.